Given below is one T cell receptor (beta chain) in context. The sample belongs to a study of T-cell reconstitution after alpha-beta-depleted transplantation in children. Trimming pared 1 base from V and 0 bases from J, leaving 7 bases between. Germline V CDR1 and CDR2: SGHTA, FQGNSA. This CDR3 has 15 amino acids. Using unique molecular identifiers, the investigators prepared the TCRbeta library. TCRdb re-called the PCR reads with MiXCR, one entry per CDR3 protein. The sample yields roughly 500,000 distinct CDR3 sequences, 30% to 35% seen once. This clonotype was sampled from a human donor who donated a stem cell graft to a child with aplastic anemia. The material was PBMCs from the stem cell graft donor, obtained from the stem cell graft. The V gene is TRBV7-2, the J gene TRBJ1-5; no reliable D call. Written as DNA, the CDR3 is TGTGCCAGCAGCTTAGTTTCTGCTAGCAATCAGCCCCAGCATTTT. It yields the protein CASSLVSASNQPQHF.